Listed below are T cell receptor beta chains from one sample, sequenced in a study of CD8 T cells in Susac syndrome. TCRdb re-called the immunoSEQ multiplex PCR reads with MiXCR, one entry per CDR3 protein. In the table there are hundreds of thousands of distinct CDR3 sequences, about 95% of which are singletons. The sequenced sample consisted of CD4+ T cells from PBMCs. These receptors were obtained from a human donor with Susac syndrome. Both conserved end residues are part of each CDR3. A D gene is named only where the DNA matches it firmly. Expanded clones are given a class, and other clones once, few, many or no size at all.

v_call	d_call	j_call	clone_size	cdr3_aa	cdr3_nt
TRBV7-9	TRBD1	TRBJ1-1	-	CASSPPPVGTGVTEAFF	TGTGCCAGCAGCCCACCCCCCGTTGGGACAGGGGTTACTGAAGCTTTCTTT
TRBV4-1	TRBD2	TRBJ2-2	-	CASSPGGAETGELFF	TGCGCCAGCAGTCCCGGGGGGGCCGAGACCGGGGAGCTGTTTTTT
TRBV9	TRBD2	TRBJ2-5	-	CASSLRLAGGVYQETQYF	TGTGCCAGCAGCTTACGACTAGCGGGGGGAGTGTACCAAGAGACCCAGTACTTC
TRBV4-2	TRBD1	TRBJ2-7	-	CASSQRRTGTYEQYF	TGTGCCAGCAGCCAAAGAAGGACAGGAACCTACGAGCAGTACTTC
TRBV6-5	-	TRBJ1-2	-	CASSYTQGTNYGYTF	TGTGCCAGCAGTTACACGCAGGGCACTAACTATGGCTACACCTTC
TRBV6-2/TRBV6-3	-	TRBJ2-7	-	CASSAPDGTYEQYF	TGTGCCAGCAGTGCCCCGGACGGAACCTACGAGCAGTACTTC
TRBV7-3	-	TRBJ2-1	-	CASSFRDGYNEQFF	TGTGCCAGCAGCTTCCGGGACGGTTACAATGAGCAGTTCTTC
TRBV19	-	TRBJ2-5	-	CASSIASGIGETQYF	TGTGCCAGTAGTATAGCCTCAGGAATTGGAGAGACCCAGTACTTC
TRBV6-2/TRBV6-3	-	TRBJ1-2	-	CASKAGANYGYTF	TGTGCCAGCAAAGCAGGGGCGAACTATGGCTACACCTTC
TRBV11-2	-	TRBJ1-2	-	CASSFRDYGYTF	TGTGCCAGCAGCTTCAGGGACTATGGCTACACCTTC
TRBV30	-	TRBJ1-2	-	CAWSVLGSRGYTF	TGTGCCTGGAGTGTACTGGGTAGCCGAGGCTACACCTTC
TRBV6-5	-	TRBJ1-1	once	CASSADDQGTEAFF	TGTGCCAGCAGCGCTGACGACCAGGGGACTGAAGCTTTCTTT
TRBV5-1	-	TRBJ2-1	-	CASSPVRDSYNEQFF	TGCGCCAGCAGCCCAGTGAGGGATTCCTACAATGAGCAGTTCTTC
TRBV5-1	TRBD1	TRBJ2-7	-	CASSLQGQAIEQYF	TGCGCCAGCAGCTTGCAAGGACAGGCTATCGAGCAGTACTTC
TRBV6-1	-	TRBJ1-6	-	CASSATAVLHF	TGTGCCAGCAGCGCCACAGCGGTCCTCCACTTT
TRBV27	-	TRBJ1-3	-	CASSPGVARNTIYF	TGTGCCAGCAGTCCAGGGGTTGCGCGAAACACCATATATTTT
TRBV30	TRBD1	TRBJ1-2	-	CAWFRDRVFGNYGYTF	TGTGCCTGGTTCCGGGACAGGGTATTCGGCAACTATGGCTACACCTTC
TRBV19	TRBD1	TRBJ2-5	few	CASSPGQGQETQYF	TGTGCCAGTAGTCCGGGACAGGGCCAAGAGACCCAGTACTTC
TRBV3-1	TRBD1	TRBJ1-6	-	CASSPVRDSSNPGYNSPLHF	TGTGCCAGCAGCCCGGTCCGGGACAGCTCGAACCCCGGCTATAATTCACCCCTCCACTTT
TRBV29-1	-	TRBJ2-7	-	CSVKGPKGNEQYF	TGCAGCGTTAAGGGACCTAAAGGGAACGAGCAGTACTTC
TRBV6-5	-	TRBJ1-1	once	CASSRGPNTEAFF	TGTGCCAGCAGCCGCGGACCGAACACTGAAGCTTTCTTT
TRBV9	TRBD1	TRBJ1-4	once	CASSFGTGGGEKLFF	TGTGCCAGCAGCTTCGGGACAGGGGGAGGTGAAAAACTGTTTTTT
TRBV19	TRBD2	TRBJ2-1	once	CASSIVDRGGYNEQFF	TGTGCCAGTAGTATAGTCGACCGGGGGGGCTACAATGAGCAGTTCTTC
TRBV3-1	TRBD1	TRBJ1-2	-	CASSQGRGVAGDGYTF	TGTGCCAGCAGCCAAGGCAGGGGGGTGGCCGGCGATGGCTACACCTTC
TRBV10-3	TRBD2	TRBJ2-7	-	CAISETSGGGYEQYF	TGTGCCATCAGTGAGACTAGCGGGGGAGGCTACGAGCAGTACTTC
TRBV6-2/TRBV6-3	-	TRBJ1-1	-	CASSPNRESTEAFF	TGTGCCAGCAGTCCCAACAGGGAATCCACTGAAGCTTTCTTT